The 8 T cell receptor beta chains listed next were all sequenced from one sample in a study of blood T cell repertoires in COVID-19. Method: immunoSEQ multiplex PCR; TCRdb's copy keeps in-frame clones and lacks some. The sample records over 200,000 clones, 87% being singletons. Sequencing was carried out using peripheral blood. The receptors derive from a woman aged 18 to 35 who had recovered from COVID-19.

At least ten counts were recorded for this clone. The identical CDR3 is also encoded by other nucleotide sequences in the sample. In DNA, the CDR3 is TGTGCCAGCAGCCAGACAGGCTACGAGCAGTACTTC. Translating gives CASSQTGYEQYF. The V call is TRBV3-1 (or the pseudogene TRBV3-2), the J call TRBJ2-7; TRBD1 is a possible D gene (6 bases). Trimming took off 3 bases at V and 3 bases at J, with 6 bases between the two ends. This CDR3 is 12 amino acids long. Germline CDR1 reads LGHDT; CDR2 reads YNNKEL (reference sequence).

This chain links TRBV19 with TRBJ1-1; a possible D gene is TRBD1 (6 bases). Germline V gene data show CDR1 as LNHDA and CDR2 as SQIVND (reference sequence). V was shortened by 2 bases and J by 8 bases, with 24 bases between the two germline ends. This CDR3 region has 17 residues. CDR3 DNA: TGTGCCAGTAGTATAATGGTCCACGGGGGGGGCCGCAACGAAGCTTTCTTT. Protein sequence: CASSIMVHGGGRNEAFF. Drawing the rest from reference TRBV19 and TRBJ1-1, the complete variable domain is DGGITQSPKYLFRKEGQNVTLSCEQNLNHDAMYWYRQDPGQGLRLIYYSQIVNDFQKGDIAEGYSVSREKKESFPLTVTSAQKNPTAFYLCASSIMVHGGGRNEAFFGQGTRLTVV.

The rearrangement uses TRBV7-6 and TRBJ2-2; 11 nucleotides agree with TRBD2. Germline V gene data show CDR1 as SGHVS and CDR2 as FNYEAQ. This CDR3 region has 15 residues. J gave up 4 bases and V 5 bases, and 3 bases lay outside the gene matches. CDR3 in amino acids: CASSLTSGGTGELFF. For the CDR3, the DNA is TGTGCCAGCAGCCTAACTAGCGGGGGCACCGGGGAGCTGTTTTTT.

The genes are TRBV30 and TRBJ1-2; D unclear. The CDR3 runs 13 residues. The V gene's germline CDR1 is GTSNPN and CDR2 SVGIG (reference sequence). With 4 bases removed from V and 2 bases from J, the gap between germline ends came to 11 bases. In DNA, the CDR3 is TGTGCCTGGAACTCGTTGCGGAACTATGGCTACACCTTC. Its protein is CAWNSLRNYGYTF. Variable domain in full (rest from reference TRBV30 and TRBJ1-2): SQTIHQWPATLVQPVGSPLSLECTVEGTSNPNLYWYRQAAGRGLQLLFYSVGIGQISSEVPQNLSASRPQDRQFILSSKKLLLSDSGFYLCAWNSLRNYGYTFGSGTRLTVV.

The chain joins TRBV23-1 to TRBJ2-1; 8 bases align to TRBD2. TRBV23-1 is annotated as an ORF whose role is uncertain. This CDR3 is 14 amino acids long. After removal of 4 bases from V and 10 bases from J, the junction contained 9 bases not matched to a gene. As DNA, the CDR3 is TGCGCCAGCAGTCTCCCGGGGGGGGCGAAGGAGCAGTTCTTC. It yields the protein CASSLPGGAKEQFF.

The rearrangement joins TRBV9 to TRBJ2-1; D uncertain. Germline V lookup: CDR1 SGDLS, CDR2 YYNGEE. Trimming cost V 3 bases and J 2 bases, with 12 bases left between them. The CDR3 loop spans 15 amino acids. The CDR3 DNA is TGTGCCAGCAGCGACGTAGCCACCACCTACAATGAGCAGTTCTTC. The encoded protein is CASSDVATTYNEQFF.

The gene calls are TRBV19 and TRBJ1-6; D might be TRBD1 (5 bases). V was pared by 3 bases and J by 7 bases, with 10 bases between. This CDR3 comprises 14 residues. In germline, CDR1 is LNHDA, CDR2 SQIVND (reference sequence). The CDR3 reads CASSIRQPNSPLHF. As DNA, the CDR3 is TGTGCCAGTAGTATCAGACAGCCAAATTCACCCCTCCACTTT.

The chain couples TRBV9 to TRBJ2-5, with TRBD1 matching 8 bases. The CDR3 sequence is 15 residues long. With 4 bases clipped from V and 4 bases from J, the junction kept 9 bases outside the gene matches. Germline CDR1 and CDR2: SGDLS and YYNGEE. The CDR3 DNA reads TGTGCCAGCAGCCCCGACCCCGGGACAGGAGAGACCCAGTACTTC. It encodes CASSPDPGTGETQYF.